Listed here is a single T cell receptor (beta chain). This record belongs to a study of blood T cell repertoires in COVID-19. As for the study in general: COVID-19 samples collected from the United States, Italy and Spain covered acute and convalescent phases. T cells, B-cell-depleted T cells, or PBMCs supplied cDNA or gDNA.

Seattle patient enrollment occurred during active infection, with longitudinal follow-up thereafter. This CDR3 spans 19 amino acids. As processed by the authors: Estimated nucleated cell counts came from reference gene primer amplification. Here immunoSEQ multiplex PCR was the method, and the copy in TCRdb shows in-frame clones only, minus some. V, J and clone size reflect that table, while D and trimming were determined from the DNA. Here the sample spans a few hundred thousand clones, roughly 90% being singletons. The clonotype comes from a woman aged 25 to 39 with COVID-19, enrolled during active disease. The source material was peripheral blood. The chain is built from TRBV21-1 and TRBJ2-5; no DNA check was done on the table's D call, TRBD1. TRBV21-1 is tagged as a pseudogene. The CDR3 protein is CASSKEGSRQGAPWETQYF. CDR3 nucleotide sequence: TGTGCCAGCAGCAAAGAGGGTAGCCGACAGGGGGCGCCTTGGGAGACCCAGTACTTC.